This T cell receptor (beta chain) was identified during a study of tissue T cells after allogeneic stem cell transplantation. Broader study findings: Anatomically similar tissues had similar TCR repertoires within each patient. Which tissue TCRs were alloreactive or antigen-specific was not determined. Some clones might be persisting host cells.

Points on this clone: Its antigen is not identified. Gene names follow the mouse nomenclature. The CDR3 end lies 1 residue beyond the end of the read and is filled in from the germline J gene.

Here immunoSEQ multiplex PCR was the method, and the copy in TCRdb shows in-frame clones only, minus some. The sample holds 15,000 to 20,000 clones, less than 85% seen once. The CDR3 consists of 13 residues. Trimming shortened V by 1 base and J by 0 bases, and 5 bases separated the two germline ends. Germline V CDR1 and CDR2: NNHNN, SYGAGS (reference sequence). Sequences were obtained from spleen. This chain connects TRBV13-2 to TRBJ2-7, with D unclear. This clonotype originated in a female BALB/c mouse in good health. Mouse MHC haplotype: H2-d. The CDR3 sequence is CASGDLGSYEQYF. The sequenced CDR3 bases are TGTGCCAGCGGTGATTTGGGCTCCTATGAACAGTAC.